A single sample gave rise to the 4 T cell receptor beta chains below, sequenced in a study of cytomegalovirus exposure and HLA in healthy donors (dated by TCRdb to the late 2010s). Receptors were amplified or captured by the immunoSEQ multiplex PCR assay. The multiplex PCR relied on a mix of 60 forward primers for TCR Vbeta segments and 13 reverse primers for TCR Jbeta segments. Sourced from immuneACCESS, this table was stored by TCRdb with only in-frame sequences that have V and J called. A share of the clones is absent; for the studies checked, an unresolved V gene accounts for under half, and the remainder has no known explanation. This sample comprises about 180,000 clones, roughly 75% of them detected only once. Approximately 2% of the sample is in the top ten clones. Sequencing was performed on PBMCs. These receptors all stem from a woman aged 30 to 39 in good health and CMV-seronegative.

The chain employs TRBV4-1 and TRBJ1-5, with 7 bases fitting TRBD1. CDR1 and CDR2 (germline): MGHRA, YSYEKL. Losses at the gene ends were 0 bases for V and 11 bases for J; bases not matched to a gene: 7. The CDR3 has 14 residues. The CDR3 loop is CASSQEPGGATQHF. CDR3 DNA sequence: TGCGCCAGCAGCCAAGAACCAGGGGGTGCGACCCAGCATTTT.

The V gene is TRBV6-1, the J gene TRBJ1-6; 11 bases agree with TRBD1. J lost 10 bases, V lost 3 bases, and 2 bases had no gene match. Germline V gene data show CDR1 as MNHNS and CDR2 as SASEGT. This CDR3 comprises 14 residues. CDR3 amino acids: CASSDGTGGSPLHF. The CDR3 DNA follows: TGTGCCAGCAGTGACGGGACAGGGGGGTCACCCCTCCACTTT.

V is TRBV6-1 and J is TRBJ2-7; D is unresolved. Germline assignment: CDR1 MNHNS and CDR2 SASEGT. The CDR3 sequence is 14 residues long. Deletions cut 2 bases from V and 0 bases from J, with 8 bases between. The CDR3 is CASSENLSSYEQYF. CDR3 coding DNA: TGTGCCAGCAGTGAAAATTTGAGCTCCTACGAGCAGTACTTC.

The CDR3 loop reads CASSETLQVGKRGYTF. The CDR3 DNA is TGTGCCAGCAGTGAAACCCTACAGGTGGGGAAGAGGGGCTACACCTTC. This rearrangement joins TRBV2 to TRBJ1-2, with a tentative D call TRBD1 (5 bases). The CDR3 contains 16 residues. The V end lost 2 bases, the J end lost 8 bases, and 21 bases lay between the germline ends. CDR1 is SNHLY and CDR2 is FYNNEI in the germline V gene.